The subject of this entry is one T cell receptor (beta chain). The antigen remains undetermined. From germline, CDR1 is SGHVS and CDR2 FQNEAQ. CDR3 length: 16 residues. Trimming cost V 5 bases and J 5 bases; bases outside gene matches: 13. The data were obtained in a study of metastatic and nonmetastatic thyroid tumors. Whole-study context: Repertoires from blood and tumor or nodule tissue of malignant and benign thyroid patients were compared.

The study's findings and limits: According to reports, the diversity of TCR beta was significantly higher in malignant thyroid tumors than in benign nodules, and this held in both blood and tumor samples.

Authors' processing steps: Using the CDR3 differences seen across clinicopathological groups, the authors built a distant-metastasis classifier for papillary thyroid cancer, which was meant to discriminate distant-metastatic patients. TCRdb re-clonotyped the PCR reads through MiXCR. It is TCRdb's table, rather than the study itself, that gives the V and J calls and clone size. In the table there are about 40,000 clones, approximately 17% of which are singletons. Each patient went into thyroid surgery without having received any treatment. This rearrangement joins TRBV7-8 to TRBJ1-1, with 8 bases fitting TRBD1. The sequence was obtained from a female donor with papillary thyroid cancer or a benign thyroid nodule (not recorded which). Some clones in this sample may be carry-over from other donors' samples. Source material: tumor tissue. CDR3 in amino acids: CASSPQDRVGWTEAFF. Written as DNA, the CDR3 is TGTGCCAGCAGCCCACAGGACAGGGTGGGATGGACTGAAGCTTTCTTT. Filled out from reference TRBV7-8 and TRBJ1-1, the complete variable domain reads GAGVSQSPRYKVAKRGQDVALRCDPISGHVSLFWYQQALGQGPEFLTYFQNEAQLDKSGLPSDRFFAERPEGSVSTLKIQRTQQEDSAVYLCASSPQDRVGWTEAFFGQGTRLTVV.